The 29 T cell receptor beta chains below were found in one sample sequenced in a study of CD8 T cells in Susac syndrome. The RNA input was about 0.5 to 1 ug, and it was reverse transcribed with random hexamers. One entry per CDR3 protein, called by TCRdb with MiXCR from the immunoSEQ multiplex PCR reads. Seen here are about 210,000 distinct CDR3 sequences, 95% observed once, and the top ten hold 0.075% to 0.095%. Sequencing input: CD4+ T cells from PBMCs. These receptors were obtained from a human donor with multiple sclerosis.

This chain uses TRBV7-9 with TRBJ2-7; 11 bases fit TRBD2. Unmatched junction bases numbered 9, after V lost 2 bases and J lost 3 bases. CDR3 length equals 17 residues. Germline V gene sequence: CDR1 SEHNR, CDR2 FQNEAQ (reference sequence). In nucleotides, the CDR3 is TGTGCCAGCAGCTTATGGACTAGCGGGTGGACTTACTACGAGCAGTACTTC. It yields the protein CASSLWTSGWTYYEQYF. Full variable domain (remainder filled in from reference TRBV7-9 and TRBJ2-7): DTGVSQNPRHKITKRGQNVTFRCDPISEHNRLYWYRQTLGQGPEFLTYFQNEAQLEKSRLLSDRFSAERPKGSFSTLEIQRTEQGDSAMYLCASSLWTSGWTYYEQYFGPGTRLTVT.

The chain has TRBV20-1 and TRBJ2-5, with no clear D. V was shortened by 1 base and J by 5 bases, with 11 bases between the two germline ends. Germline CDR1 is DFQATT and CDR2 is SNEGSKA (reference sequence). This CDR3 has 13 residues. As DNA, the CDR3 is TGCAGTGCTAGAGTCCCTAGTCCCGAGACCCAGTACTTC. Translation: CSARVPSPETQYF.

CDR3 DNA: TGCAGTGCGGCGGGAATCACGACACGCTACGAGCAGTACTTC. Its translation is CSAAGITTRYEQYF. The rearrangement links TRBV20-1 to TRBJ2-7; tentatively, D is TRBD2 (6 bases). V was clipped by 6 bases and J by 3 bases, with 18 bases between them. The CDR3 contains 14 residues. Germline CDR1 reads DFQATT; CDR2 reads SNEGSKA (reference sequence).

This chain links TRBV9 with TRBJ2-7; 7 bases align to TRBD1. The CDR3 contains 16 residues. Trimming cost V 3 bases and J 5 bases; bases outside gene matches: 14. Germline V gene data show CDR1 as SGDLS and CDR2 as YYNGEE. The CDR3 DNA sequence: TGTGCCAGCAGCGCAAGCTGGACAGGAGTGATAGACGAGCAGTACTTC. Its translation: CASSASWTGVIDEQYF. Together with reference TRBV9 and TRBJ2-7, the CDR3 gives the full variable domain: DSGVTQTPKHLITATGQRVTLRCSPRSGDLSVYWYQQSLDQGLQFLIQYYNGEERAKGNILERFSAQQFPDLHSELNLSSLELGDSALYFCASSASWTGVIDEQYFGPGTRLTVT.

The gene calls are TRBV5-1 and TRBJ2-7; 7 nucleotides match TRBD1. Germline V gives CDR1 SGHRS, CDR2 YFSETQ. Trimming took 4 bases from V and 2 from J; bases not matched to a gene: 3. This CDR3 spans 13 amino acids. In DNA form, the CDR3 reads TGCGCCAGCAGCATTGGGACAGCCTACGAGCAGTACTTC. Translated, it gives CASSIGTAYEQYF.

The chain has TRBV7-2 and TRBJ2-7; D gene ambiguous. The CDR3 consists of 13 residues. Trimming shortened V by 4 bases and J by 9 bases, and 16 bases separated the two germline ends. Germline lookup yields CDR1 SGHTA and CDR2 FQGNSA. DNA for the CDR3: TGTGCCAGCAGCTCCCCGATCGATTTTGGGCAGTACTTC. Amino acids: CASSSPIDFGQYF.

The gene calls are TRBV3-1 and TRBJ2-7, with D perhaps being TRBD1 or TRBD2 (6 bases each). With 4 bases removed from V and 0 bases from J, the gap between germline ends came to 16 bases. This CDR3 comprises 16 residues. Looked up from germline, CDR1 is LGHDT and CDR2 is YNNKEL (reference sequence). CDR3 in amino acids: CASSPQGGGFSYEQYF. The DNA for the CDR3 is TGTGCCAGCAGCCCCCAAGGGGGAGGATTCTCCTACGAGCAGTACTTC.

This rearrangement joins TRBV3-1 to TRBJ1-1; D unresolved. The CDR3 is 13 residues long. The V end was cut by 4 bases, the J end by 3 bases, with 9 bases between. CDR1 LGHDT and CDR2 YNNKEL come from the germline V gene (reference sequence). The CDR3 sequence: CASSPLRDTEAFF. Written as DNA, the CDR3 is TGTGCCAGCAGCCCTCTCCGAGACACTGAAGCTTTCTTT.

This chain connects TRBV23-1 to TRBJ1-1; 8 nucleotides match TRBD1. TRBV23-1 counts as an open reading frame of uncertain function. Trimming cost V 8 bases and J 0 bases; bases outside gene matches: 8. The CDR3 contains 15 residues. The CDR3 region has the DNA TGCGCCAGCGTCCCCGACAGGGGCTTGAACACTGAAGCTTTCTTT. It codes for CASVPDRGLNTEAFF.

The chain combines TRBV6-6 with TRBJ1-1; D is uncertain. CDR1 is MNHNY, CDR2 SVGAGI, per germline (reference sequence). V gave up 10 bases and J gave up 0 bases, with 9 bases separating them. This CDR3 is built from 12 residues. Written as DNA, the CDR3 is TGTGCCACCCTTAGCCTGAACACTGAAGCTTTCTTT. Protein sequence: CATLSLNTEAFF.

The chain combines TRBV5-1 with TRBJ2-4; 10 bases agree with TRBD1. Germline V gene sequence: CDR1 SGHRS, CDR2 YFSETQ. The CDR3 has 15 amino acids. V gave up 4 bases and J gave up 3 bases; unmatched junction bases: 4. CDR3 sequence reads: CASSPGQGDKNIQYF. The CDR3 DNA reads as TGCGCCAGCAGCCCCGGACAGGGGGACAAAAACATTCAGTACTTC. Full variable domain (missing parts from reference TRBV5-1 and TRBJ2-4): KAGVTQTPRYLIKTRGQQVTLSCSPISGHRSVSWYQQTPGQGLQFLFEYFSETQRNKGNFPGRFSGRQFSNSRSEMNVSTLELGDSALYLCASSPGQGDKNIQYFGAGTRLSVL.

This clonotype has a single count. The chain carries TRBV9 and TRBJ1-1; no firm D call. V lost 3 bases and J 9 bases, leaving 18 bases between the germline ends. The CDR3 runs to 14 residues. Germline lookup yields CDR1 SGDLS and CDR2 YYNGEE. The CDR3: CASSAAGPKQQAFF. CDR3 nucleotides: TGTGCCAGCAGCGCCGCCGGGCCGAAACAGCAAGCTTTCTTT.

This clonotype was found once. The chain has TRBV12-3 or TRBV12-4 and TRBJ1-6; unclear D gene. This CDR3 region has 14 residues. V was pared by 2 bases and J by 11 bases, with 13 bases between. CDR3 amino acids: CASSLRVGVTPLHF. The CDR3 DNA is TGTGCCAGCAGTTTAAGGGTTGGGGTTACACCCCTCCACTTT.

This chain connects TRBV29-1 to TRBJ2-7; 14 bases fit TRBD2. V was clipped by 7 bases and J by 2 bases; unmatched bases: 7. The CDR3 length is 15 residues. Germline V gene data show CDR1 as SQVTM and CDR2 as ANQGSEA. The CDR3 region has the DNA TGCAGCGCCCGACTAGCGGGGGGGCCAACCTACGAGCAGTACTTC. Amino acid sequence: CSARLAGGPTYEQYF.

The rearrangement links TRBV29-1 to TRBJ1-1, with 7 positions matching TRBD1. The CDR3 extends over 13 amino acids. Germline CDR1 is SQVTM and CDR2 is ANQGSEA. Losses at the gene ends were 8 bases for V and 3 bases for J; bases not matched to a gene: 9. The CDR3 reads CSSKRGLDTEAFF. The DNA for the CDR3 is TGCAGCAGTAAAAGGGGGCTGGACACTGAAGCTTTCTTT.

Here the CDR3 reads CASMDGRGVYQPQHF. The CDR3 region has the DNA TGTGCCAGCATGGATGGGAGGGGAGTTTATCAGCCCCAGCATTTT. The chain carries TRBV2 and TRBJ1-5; perhaps TRBD1 as D (5 bases). The CDR3 has 15 residues. CDR1 is SNHLY, CDR2 FYNNEI, per germline. V lost 7 bases and J 5 bases, leaving 18 bases between the germline ends. Variable domain in full (rest from reference TRBV2 and TRBJ1-5): EPEVTQTPSHQVTQMGQEVILRCVPISNHLYFYWYRQILGQKVEFLVSFYNNEISEKSEIFDDQFSVERPDGSNFTLKIRSTKLEDSAMYFCASMDGRGVYQPQHFGDGTRLSIL.

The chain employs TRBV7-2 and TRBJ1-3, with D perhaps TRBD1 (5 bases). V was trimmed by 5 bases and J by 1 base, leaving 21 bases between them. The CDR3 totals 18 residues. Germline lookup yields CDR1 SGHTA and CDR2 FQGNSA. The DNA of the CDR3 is TGTGCCAGCAGCCCCACCGGGGGGGGACGACGATCTGGAAACACCATATATTTT. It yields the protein CASSPTGGGRRSGNTIYF.

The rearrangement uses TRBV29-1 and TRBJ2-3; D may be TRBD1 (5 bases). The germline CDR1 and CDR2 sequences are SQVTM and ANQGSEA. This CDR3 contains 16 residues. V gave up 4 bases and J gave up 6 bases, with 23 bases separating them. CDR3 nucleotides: TGCAGCGTTGTGGGTGATGAGATCCCCCCAGGGGATACGCAGTATTTT. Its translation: CSVVGDEIPPGDTQYF.

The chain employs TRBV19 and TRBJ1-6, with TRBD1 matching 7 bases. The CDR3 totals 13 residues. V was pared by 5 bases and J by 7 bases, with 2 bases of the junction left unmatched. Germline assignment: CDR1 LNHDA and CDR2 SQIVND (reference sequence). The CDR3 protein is CASSATGNSPLHF. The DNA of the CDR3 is TGTGCCAGTAGTGCGACAGGGAATTCACCCCTCCACTTT.

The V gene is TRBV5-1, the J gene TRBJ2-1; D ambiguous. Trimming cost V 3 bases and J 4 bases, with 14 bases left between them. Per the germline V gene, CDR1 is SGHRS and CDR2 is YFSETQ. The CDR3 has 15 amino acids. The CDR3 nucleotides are TGCGCCAGCAGCTCCGCCGCGGAACGGTACAATGAGCAGTTCTTC. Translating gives CASSSAAERYNEQFF.

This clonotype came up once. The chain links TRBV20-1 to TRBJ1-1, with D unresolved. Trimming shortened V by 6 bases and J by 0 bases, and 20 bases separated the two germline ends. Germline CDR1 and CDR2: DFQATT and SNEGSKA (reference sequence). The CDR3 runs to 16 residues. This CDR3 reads CSAVRAAVVMNTEAFF. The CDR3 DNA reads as TGCAGTGCCGTAAGGGCGGCTGTGGTTATGAACACTGAAGCTTTCTTT.

CDR3 sequence (DNA): TGCAGCGTTGAAGCCGGGGGCTATGAGCAGTTCTTC. Its protein product is CSVEAGGYEQFF. The chain links TRBV29-1 to TRBJ2-1, with D perhaps assigned TRBD1 or TRBD2 (6 bases each). The germline CDR1 and CDR2 sequences are SQVTM and ANQGSEA. The CDR3 covers 12 residues. V was trimmed by 1 base and J by 8 bases, leaving 9 bases between them.

CDR3 residues: CASSRLGLQETQYF. CDR3 DNA: TGTGCCAGCAGCCGCCTTGGGCTGCAAGAGACCCAGTACTTC. The chain is built from TRBV7-9 and TRBJ2-5; D is undetermined. V lost 5 bases to trimming and J lost 2 bases, with 12 bases between them. The CDR3 runs 14 residues. Germline CDR1 reads SEHNR; CDR2 reads FQNEAQ (reference sequence).

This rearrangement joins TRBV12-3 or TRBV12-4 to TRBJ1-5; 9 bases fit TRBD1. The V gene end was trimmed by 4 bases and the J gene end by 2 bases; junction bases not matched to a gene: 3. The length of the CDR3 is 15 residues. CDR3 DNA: TGTGCCAGCAGTTGGACAGGGGTAGGCAATCAGCCCCAGCATTTT. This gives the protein CASSWTGVGNQPQHF.

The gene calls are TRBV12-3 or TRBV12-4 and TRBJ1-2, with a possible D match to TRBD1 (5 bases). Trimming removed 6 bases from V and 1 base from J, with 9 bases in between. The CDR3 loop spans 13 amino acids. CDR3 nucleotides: TGTGCCAGCAGCCACAGGTTTAACTATGGCTACACCTTC. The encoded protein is CASSHRFNYGYTF.

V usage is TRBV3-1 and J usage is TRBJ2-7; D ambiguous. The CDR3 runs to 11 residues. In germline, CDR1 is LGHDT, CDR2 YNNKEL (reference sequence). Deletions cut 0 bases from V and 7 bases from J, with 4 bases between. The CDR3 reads CASSQDGEQYF. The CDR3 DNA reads TGTGCCAGCAGCCAAGATGGGGAGCAGTACTTC.

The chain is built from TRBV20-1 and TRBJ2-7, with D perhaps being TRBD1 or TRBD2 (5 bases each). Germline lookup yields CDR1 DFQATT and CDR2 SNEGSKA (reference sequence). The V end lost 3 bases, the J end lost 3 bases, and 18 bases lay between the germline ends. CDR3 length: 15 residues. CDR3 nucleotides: TGCAGTGCTAGCTGGGGGAAGGATTCGTTCTACGAGCAGTACTTC. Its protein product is CSASWGKDSFYEQYF.

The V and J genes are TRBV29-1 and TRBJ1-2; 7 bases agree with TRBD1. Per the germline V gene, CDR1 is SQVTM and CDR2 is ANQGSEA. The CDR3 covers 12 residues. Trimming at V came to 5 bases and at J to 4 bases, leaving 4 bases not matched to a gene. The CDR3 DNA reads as TGCAGCGTTCGACAGGGCCCCTATGGCTACACCTTC. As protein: CSVRQGPYGYTF.

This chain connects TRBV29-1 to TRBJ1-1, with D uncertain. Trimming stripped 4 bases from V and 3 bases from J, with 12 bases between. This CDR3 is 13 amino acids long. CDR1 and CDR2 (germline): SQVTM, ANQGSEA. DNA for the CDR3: TGCAGCGTTGTGGTAGGGTTCGACACTGAAGCTTTCTTT. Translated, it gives CSVVVGFDTEAFF.